These 30 T cell receptor beta chains came from one sample sequenced in a study of blood T cell repertoires in COVID-19. This table comes from immunoSEQ multiplex PCR, and its TCRdb copy is limited to in-frame clones, with some not included. The sample holds 150,000 to 200,000 clones, 80% seen once. Sequenced material: PBMCs or T cells enriched from blood (not recorded which). These receptors were obtained from a man in his forties or fifties who had recovered from COVID-19.

In its sample, this clone was seen a few times. V gene TRBV6-5 combines with J gene TRBJ1-2; the match to TRBD1 covers 7 bases. Germline V lookup: CDR1 MNHEY, CDR2 SVGAGI. This CDR3 comprises 14 residues. The trim removed 2 bases at V and 6 bases at J, leaving 6 bases unmatched. The CDR3 loop reads CASSYDGTDNGYTF. CDR3 bases: TGTGCCAGCAGTTACGACGGGACAGATAATGGCTACACCTTC.

This clone has more than one count but fewer than ten. The chain uses TRBV6-5 and TRBJ2-3, with D maybe TRBD2 (6 bases). Germline CDR1 and CDR2: MNHEY and SVGAGI. The V gene lost 0 bases and the J gene lost 3 bases, with 10 bases spanning the gap. CDR3 length: 15 amino acids. The CDR3 nucleotides are TGTGCCAGCAGTTACTCGATGACTAGGACAGATACGCAGTATTTT. This gives the protein CASSYSMTRTDTQYF.

This clone came up a few times. The genes are TRBV3-1 (or the pseudogene TRBV3-2) and TRBJ1-4; 8 bases are shared with TRBD1. Germline CDR1 and CDR2: LGHDT and YNNKEL (reference sequence). CDR3 size: 11 residues. V lost 9 bases, J lost 8 bases, and 2 bases stayed unmatched. The CDR3 nucleotides read TGTGCCAGTCGACAGGGGGAAAAACTGTTTTTT. Its protein is CASRQGEKLFF.

This clone was seen a handful of times. This chain joins TRBV19 and TRBJ1-5; D uncertain. Germline loops: CDR1 LNHDA, CDR2 SQIVND (reference sequence). The CDR3 runs 18 residues. The V gene lost 6 bases and the J gene lost 0 bases, with 21 bases spanning the gap. The CDR3 spells CASRGGFSGHYSNQPQHF. DNA for the CDR3: TGTGCCAGTAGGGGAGGTTTCTCGGGCCATTATAGCAATCAGCCCCAGCATTTT.

J is TRBJ2-7 and V is TRBV5-6; 9 nucleotides line up with TRBD1. Trimming took 2 bases from V and 5 from J; bases not matched to a gene: 17. Germline CDR1 is SGHDT and CDR2 is YYEEEE. The CDR3 is 18 amino acids. CDR3 region: CASSLSLIVGTGYHEQYF. The CDR3 DNA is TGTGCCAGCAGCTTAAGCCTGATCGTGGGGACAGGGTACCACGAGCAGTACTTC.

The chain recombines TRBV24-1 with TRBJ1-1; D gene unclear. V lost 8 bases and J 1 base, leaving 10 bases between the germline ends. Germline lookup yields CDR1 KGHDR and CDR2 SFDVKD. There are 13 residues in the CDR3. CDR3 nucleotides: TGTGCCACCACCTTTGGAGGGAACACTGAAGCTTTCTTT. Protein sequence: CATTFGGNTEAFF.

This chain joins TRBV6-2 or TRBV6-3 and TRBJ1-2, with a tentative D call TRBD1 (5 bases). This CDR3 is built from 17 residues. Between the trimmed V and J ends, which lost 2 bases and 7 bases, there was a span of 23 bases. The germline gives CDR1 MNHEY, CDR2 SVGEGT. Here the CDR3 reads CASSYQGATETSIGYTF. DNA for the CDR3: TGTGCCAGCAGTTACCAAGGAGCGACAGAGACAAGTATTGGCTACACCTTC.

The V gene is TRBV9, the J gene TRBJ2-3; no clear D. Germline CDR1 is SGDLS and CDR2 is YYNGEE. This CDR3 contains 15 residues. The V gene lost 0 bases and the J gene lost 0 bases, with 8 bases spanning the gap. CDR3 protein: CASSVDGGSTDTQYF. For the CDR3, the DNA is TGTGCCAGCAGCGTAGACGGCGGAAGCACAGATACGCAGTATTTT.

The chain has TRBV9 and TRBJ1-3, with D possibly matching TRBD1 (5 bases). This CDR3 comprises 17 residues. Germline lookup yields CDR1 SGDLS and CDR2 YYNGEE. The V gene lost 4 bases and the J gene lost 0 bases, with 17 bases spanning the gap. The CDR3 protein is CASSPQSLGGSGNTIYF. The DNA of the CDR3 is TGTGCCAGCAGCCCTCAATCCTTGGGGGGCTCTGGAAACACCATATATTTT.

The V call is TRBV7-2, the J call TRBJ1-2; D gene unclear. The CDR3 is made up of 13 amino acids. Germline V gene lookup returns CDR1 SGHTA and CDR2 FQGNSA. Trimming removed 6 bases from V and 7 bases from J, with 15 bases in between. CDR3 region: CASSFSLESGYTF. The CDR3 region has the DNA TGTGCCAGCAGTTTTTCCCTAGAATCTGGCTACACCTTC.

The chain couples TRBV18 to TRBJ2-3; D is undetermined. With 4 bases removed from V and 6 bases from J, the gap between germline ends came to 8 bases. Per the germline V gene, CDR1 is KGHSH and CDR2 is LQKENI. The CDR3 loop spans 12 amino acids. This chain's CDR3 is CASSLYSDTQYF. For the CDR3, the DNA is TGTGCCAGCTCACTCTACTCTGATACGCAGTATTTT.

This clone was detected only once. CDR3 in DNA: TGTGCCACCAGTCCGGGACTAGCGGGGGGGGAGGGAAACATTCAGTACTTC. This encodes CATSPGLAGGEGNIQYF. The chain employs TRBV24-1 and TRBJ2-4; 16 bases fit TRBD2. The J segment lost 6 bases and the V segment lost 6 bases, leaving 7 bases of the junction unmatched. The CDR3 is 17 residues long. CDR1 is KGHDR, CDR2 SFDVKD, per germline.

The chain joins TRBV11-2 to TRBJ2-1; 8 nucleotides line up with TRBD2. Germline values: CDR1 SGHAT, CDR2 FQNNGV. The CDR3 contains 15 residues. V was pared by 3 bases and J by 9 bases, with 10 bases of the junction left unmatched. CDR3 in DNA: TGTGCCAGCAGCTTCTTATCGGGGGGGGCCGTTGAGCAGTTCTTC. The encoded protein is CASSFLSGGAVEQFF.

The count of this clone is one. The V gene is TRBV5-1, the J gene TRBJ1-1; D possibly corresponds to TRBD1 (5 bases). Germline assignment: CDR1 SGHRS and CDR2 YFSETQ. The CDR3 totals 13 residues. V lost 4 bases to trimming and J lost 3 bases, with 10 bases between them. The CDR3 DNA reads as TGCGCCAGCAGCACCGGGGGGGACACTGAAGCTTTCTTT. It is translated as CASSTGGDTEAFF.

This chain uses TRBV11-2 with TRBJ2-1; D is perhaps TRBD1 (6 bases). Germline CDR1 is SGHAT and CDR2 is FQNNGV. V gave up 0 bases and J gave up 2 bases, with 8 bases separating them. There are 15 residues in the CDR3. Here the CDR3 DNA reads TGTGCCAGCAGCTTAGACGGACAGACCTACAATGAGCAGTTCTTC. This translates into CASSLDGQTYNEQFF.

The chain is built from TRBV19 and TRBJ1-6; TRBD1 is a possible D gene (5 bases). In germline, CDR1 is LNHDA, CDR2 SQIVND (reference sequence). There are 13 residues in the CDR3. Trimming shortened V by 7 bases and J by 5 bases, and 9 bases separated the two germline ends. The CDR3 loop reads CASKDTNNSPLHF. CDR3 DNA: TGTGCCAGTAAGGACACAAATAATTCACCCCTCCACTTT.

The V and J genes are TRBV9 and TRBJ1-1; D is perhaps TRBD1 (5 bases). Germline loops: CDR1 SGDLS, CDR2 YYNGEE. This CDR3 has 14 residues. The V end lost 0 bases, the J end lost 5 bases, and 11 bases lay between the germline ends. CDR3 nucleotides: TGTGCCAGCAGCGTAGTCGGGACTTCGACTGAAGCTTTCTTT. Its translation is CASSVVGTSTEAFF.

The chain has TRBV2 and TRBJ1-1; D is unresolved. V lost 2 bases, J lost 4 bases, and 8 bases lay in between. CDR3 length equals 13 residues. From germline, CDR1 is SNHLY and CDR2 FYNNEI. The CDR3 here is CASSERYSTEAFF. The CDR3 DNA reads as TGTGCCAGCAGTGAACGCTACAGCACTGAAGCTTTCTTT.

The V and J genes are TRBV19 and TRBJ1-3, with D maybe TRBD1 (6 bases). The CDR3 has 16 amino acids. Trimming took off 4 bases at V and 0 bases at J, with 13 bases between the two ends. Per germline, CDR1 LNHDA and CDR2 SQIVND (reference sequence). The CDR3 reads CASSRYRDTSGNTIYF. CDR3 nucleotide sequence: TGTGCCAGTAGTAGATACCGGGACACCTCTGGAAACACCATATATTTT.

The V call is TRBV19, the J call TRBJ1-1; no clear D gene. Between the trimmed V and J ends, which lost 2 bases and 0 bases, there was a span of 13 bases. Per germline, CDR1 LNHDA and CDR2 SQIVND (reference sequence). The length of the CDR3 is 16 residues. CDR3 loop: CASSILTINMNTEAFF. Here the CDR3 DNA reads TGTGCCAGTAGTATACTCACGATTAACATGAACACTGAAGCTTTCTTT. Supplemented by reference TRBV19 and TRBJ1-1, the full variable domain reads DGGITQSPKYLFRKEGQNVTLSCEQNLNHDAMYWYRQDPGQGLRLIYYSQIVNDFQKGDIAEGYSVSREKKESFPLTVTSAQKNPTAFYLCASSILTINMNTEAFFGQGTRLTVV.

This chain joins TRBV19 and TRBJ1-4, with TRBD1 identical over 7 bases. The CDR3 loop spans 13 amino acids. V shed 7 bases, J shed 6 bases, and the junction held 5 bases outside the gene matches. The germline gives CDR1 LNHDA, CDR2 SQIVND (reference sequence). The CDR3 DNA sequence: TGTGCCAGTACTATCAGGGGGGATGAAAAACTGTTTTTT. As protein: CASTIRGDEKLFF.

V usage is TRBV2 and J usage is TRBJ1-3; D gene uncertain. CDR1 is SNHLY, CDR2 FYNNEI, per germline. V was trimmed by 0 bases and J by 4 bases, leaving 4 bases between them. The CDR3 covers 13 residues. CDR3 coding DNA: TGTGCCAGCAGTGAAGCGGCAGGAAACACCATATATTTT. Translating it yields CASSEAAGNTIYF.

This clone turned up a few times. The V call is TRBV10-3, the J call TRBJ2-2, with 9 bases aligning to TRBD1. The CDR3 sequence is 15 residues long. The junction had 1 base not matched to a gene; V was cut back by 2 bases and J by 3 bases. CDR1 and CDR2 (germline): ENHRY, SYGVKD. The CDR3 DNA reads as TGTGCCATCAGTGAGGGACAGGGGTACACCGGGGAGCTGTTTTTT. Encoded protein: CAISEGQGYTGELFF.

This rearrangement joins TRBV12-3 or TRBV12-4 to TRBJ1-2; D uncertain. V was clipped by 6 bases and J by 5 bases, with 13 bases between them. The CDR3 length is 13 residues. The CDR3 spells CASSYKTEYGYTF. The CDR3 DNA follows: TGTGCCAGCAGCTATAAGACGGAGTATGGCTACACCTTC.

The V call is TRBV11-3, the J call TRBJ2-3, with a tentative D call TRBD1 (6 bases). Per germline, CDR1 SGHNT and CDR2 YENEEA. Deletions cut 5 bases from V and 4 bases from J, with 13 bases between. CDR3 length equals 14 residues. The CDR3 DNA is TGTGCCAGCAGCACAGGGTCCCCGCCAGATACGCAGTATTTT. This translates into CASSTGSPPDTQYF.

The V call is TRBV5-1, the J call TRBJ2-5, with 8 bases aligning to TRBD1. From germline, CDR1 is SGHRS and CDR2 YFSETQ. After removal of 4 bases from V and 3 bases from J, the junction contained 5 bases not matched to a gene. This CDR3 has 14 amino acids. This chain's CDR3 is CASSALTGEETQYF. For the CDR3, the DNA is TGCGCCAGCAGCGCCCTGACAGGGGAAGAGACCCAGTACTTC.

The chain is built from TRBV27 and TRBJ1-6; 8 bases are a match to TRBD1. The CDR3 covers 13 residues. The germline gives CDR1 MNHEY, CDR2 SMNVEV (reference sequence). The junction had 8 bases not matched to a gene; V was cut back by 6 bases and J by 13 bases. The CDR3 DNA reads TGTGCCAGCAGCCCCGGACAGGGTGTCCCCCTCCACTTT. The encoded protein is CASSPGQGVPLHF.

The chain links TRBV5-5 to TRBJ1-3; tentatively, D is TRBD1 (5 bases). The CDR3 has 15 amino acids. CDR1 and CDR2 from the germline V gene are SGHKS and YYEKEE (reference sequence). V was shortened by 4 bases and J by 11 bases, with 22 bases between the two germline ends. The chain's CDR3 is CASSPRRGEDGSIYF. The CDR3 coding sequence is TGTGCCAGCAGCCCCCGGCGGGGGGAAGACGGCTCCATATATTTT. The full variable domain, with the rest looked up from reference TRBV5-5 and TRBJ1-3, is DAGVTQSPTHLIKTRGQQVTLRCSPISGHKSVSWYQQVLGQGPQFIFQYYEKEERGRGNFPDRFSARQFPNYSSELNVNALLLGDSALYLCASSPRRGEDGSIYFGEGSWLTVV.

This clone appeared a single time. This chain joins TRBV20-1 and TRBJ1-2; unclear D gene. The ends were cut back, 3 bases at V and 2 bases at J, with 10 bases in the middle. The CDR3 covers 13 residues. CDR1 and CDR2 from the germline V gene are DFQATT and SNEGSKA (reference sequence). DNA for the CDR3: TGCAGTGCTAGTCCCCAGGCAAACTATGGCTACACCTTC. Translated: CSASPQANYGYTF.

This chain joins TRBV7-3 and TRBJ2-1, with 9 bases that match TRBD2. The CDR3 covers 15 residues. The ends lost 5 bases at V and 4 bases at J; junction bases unmatched: 6. The germline V gene encodes CDR1 SGHTA and CDR2 FQGTGA. The CDR3 sequence: CASSQRGARYNEQFF. For the CDR3, the DNA is TGTGCCAGCAGCCAGCGGGGGGCGAGATACAATGAGCAGTTCTTC.